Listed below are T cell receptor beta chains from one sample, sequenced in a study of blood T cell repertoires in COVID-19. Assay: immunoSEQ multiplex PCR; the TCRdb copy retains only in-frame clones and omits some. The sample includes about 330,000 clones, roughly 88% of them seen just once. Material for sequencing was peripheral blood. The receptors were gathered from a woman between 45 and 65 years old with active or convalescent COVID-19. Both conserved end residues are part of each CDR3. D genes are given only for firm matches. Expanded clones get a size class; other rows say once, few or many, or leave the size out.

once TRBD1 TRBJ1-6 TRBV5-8 TGTGCCAGCAGCTTCGCCTCGACAGGGAGAGACTCACCCCTCCACTTT CASSFASTGRDSPLHF
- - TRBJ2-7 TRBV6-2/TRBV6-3 TGTGCCAGCAGTTACGAGGTAGCGGCACGCTACGAGCAGTACTTC CASSYEVAARYEQYF
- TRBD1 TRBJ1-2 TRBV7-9 TGTGCCAGCAGCTTAAGGGCCACAGGGGGCGGGTATGGCTACACCTTC CASSLRATGGGYGYTF
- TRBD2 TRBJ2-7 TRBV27 TGTGCCAGCAGTTCGACTAGCGGGGTTCACTACGAGCAGTACTTC CASSSTSGVHYEQYF
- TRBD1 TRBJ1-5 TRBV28 TGTGCCAGCAGTAGGCCCCAGGGGGCTAATCAGCCCCAGCATTTT CASSRPQGANQPQHF
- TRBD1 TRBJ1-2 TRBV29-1 TGCAGCGTAGGGACAGGGGACGGCTACACCTTC CSVGTGDGYTF
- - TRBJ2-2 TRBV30 TGTGCCTGGAGTTCGCCGCTGAGAGGGTTTACCGGGGAGCTGTTTTTT CAWSSPLRGFTGELFF
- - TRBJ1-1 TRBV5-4 TGTGCCAGCACCCCGGTGTCAGGTAACACTGAAGCTTTCTTT CASTPVSGNTEAFF
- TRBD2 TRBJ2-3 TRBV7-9 TGTGCCAGCAGCTTAGGTACTAGCGGGAACACAGATACGCAGTATTTT CASSLGTSGNTDTQYF
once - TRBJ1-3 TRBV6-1 TGTGCCAGCAGTGGTGGACACGGGAGCTCTGGAAACACCATATATTTT CASSGGHGSSGNTIYF
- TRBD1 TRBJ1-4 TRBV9 TGTGCCAGCAGCGGAGGGGGGACAGTGAGGGAAAAACTGTTTTTT CASSGGGTVREKLFF
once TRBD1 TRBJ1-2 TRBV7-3 TGTGCCAGCAGGCCGGACAGGGACTATGTTTGGCCCTTGTGTGGCTACACCTTC CASRPDRDYVWPLCGYTF
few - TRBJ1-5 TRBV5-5 TGTGCCAGCAGCCGGACCAGGGATCAGCCCCAGCATTTT CASSRTRDQPQHF
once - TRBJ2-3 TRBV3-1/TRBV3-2 TGTGCCAGCTTTCTTGACTGCACAGATACGCAGTATTTT CASFLDCTDTQYF
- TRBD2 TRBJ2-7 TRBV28 TGTGCCAGCAGCACTTCCCTTCTAGCGGGCCGCGACAATGAGCAGTACTTC CASSTSLLAGRDNEQYF
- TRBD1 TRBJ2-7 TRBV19 TGTGCCAGTAGTGTACAGATCCAGGGGGCTGGTGAGCAGTACTTC CASSVQIQGAGEQYF
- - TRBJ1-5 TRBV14 TGTGCCAGCAGCAAAGACAGTTATCAGCCCCAGCATTTT CASSKDSYQPQHF
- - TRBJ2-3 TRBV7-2 TGTGCCAGCAGCTTAGAGCGGGCGACAGATACGCAGTATTTT CASSLERATDTQYF
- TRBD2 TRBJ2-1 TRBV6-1 TGTGCCAGCAGTGAAAGGAGGCGGACTAGCGGCTACAATGAGCAGTTCTTC CASSERRRTSGYNEQFF
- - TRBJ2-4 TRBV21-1 TGTGCCAGCCCCAGGGTGAAGTACTTC CASPRVKYF
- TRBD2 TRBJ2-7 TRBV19 TGTGCCAGTAGTAGGGAAGCGGGAGACGTCTACGAGCAGTACTTC CASSREAGDVYEQYF
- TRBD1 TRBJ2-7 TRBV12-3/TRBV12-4 TGTGCCAGCAGTTTTGGACAGGACTACGAGCAGTACTTC CASSFGQDYEQYF
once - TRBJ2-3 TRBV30 TGTGCCTGGAGTTCTACCACAGATACGCAGTATTTT CAWSSTTDTQYF
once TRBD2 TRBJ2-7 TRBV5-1 TGCGCCAGCAGCTTGGGCGGGACTAGCGGGAGGCCCCTAGAGCAGTACTTC CASSLGGTSGRPLEQYF